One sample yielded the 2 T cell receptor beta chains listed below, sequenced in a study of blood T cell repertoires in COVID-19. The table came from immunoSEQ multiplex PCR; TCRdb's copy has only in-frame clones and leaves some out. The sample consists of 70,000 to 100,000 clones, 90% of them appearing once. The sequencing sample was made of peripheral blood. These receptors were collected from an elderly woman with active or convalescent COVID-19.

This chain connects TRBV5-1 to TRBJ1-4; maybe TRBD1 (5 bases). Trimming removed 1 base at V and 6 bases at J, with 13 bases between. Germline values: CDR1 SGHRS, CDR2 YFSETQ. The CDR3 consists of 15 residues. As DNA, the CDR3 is TGCGCCAGCAGCTTGTTGGGGGGGTCGGATGAAAAACTGTTTTTT. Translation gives CASSLLGGSDEKLFF.

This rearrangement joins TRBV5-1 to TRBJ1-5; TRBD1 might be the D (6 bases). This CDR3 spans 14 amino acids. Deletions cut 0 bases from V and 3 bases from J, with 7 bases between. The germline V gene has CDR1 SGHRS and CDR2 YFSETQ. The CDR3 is CASSLGTDNQPQHF. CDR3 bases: TGCGCCAGCAGCTTGGGGACAGACAATCAGCCCCAGCATTTT.